This T cell receptor (beta chain) emerged from a study of blood T cells in healthy people across ages. In germline, CDR1 is SGHNT, CDR2 YYREEE (reference sequence). The V end was cut by 4 bases, the J end by 11 bases, with 27 bases between. The CDR3 runs to 16 residues. A sample-barcoded 5' primer and a J-beta primer mix were used in a second PCR of roughly 7 to 11 cycles. TCRdb reprocessed the 5' RACE reads via MiXCR and lists one record per CDR3 protein. The table includes around 1.7 million distinct CDR3 sequences, approximately 28% detected once. The sequencing input was blood. The chain is built from TRBV5-4 and TRBJ2-5, with D possibly matching TRBD1 (6 bases). This TCR came from a woman aged 30 to 39 in good health. DNA for the CDR3: TGTGCCAGCAGCACGGCCAAACAGGGTAAAATCAATGAGCAGTACTTC. Its translation: CASSTAKQGKINEQYF.